The T cell receptor (beta chain) described here comes from a study of radiotherapy plus CTLA-4 blockade in lung cancer. The CDR3 has 15 residues. Germline CDR1 reads MDHEN; CDR2 reads SYDVKM. V lost 6 bases to trimming and J lost 0 bases; unmatched junction nucleotides: 4. Produced via immunoSEQ multiplex PCR; TCRdb's table is partial and in-frame only. The table lists about 85,000 clones, approximately 83% of them singletons, with around 2% in the top ten. This sequence originates from a human donor with non-small cell lung cancer who had a partial response to radiotherapy plus ipilimumab. This specimen was peripheral blood, taken from a patient treated with radiotherapy plus ipilimumab. This chain connects TRBV28 to TRBJ1-3; 8 bases match TRBD1. CDR3 amino acids: CASRRTGGSGNTIYF. CDR3 sequence (DNA): TGTGCCAGCAGGCGAACAGGGGGCTCTGGAAACACCATATATTTT.